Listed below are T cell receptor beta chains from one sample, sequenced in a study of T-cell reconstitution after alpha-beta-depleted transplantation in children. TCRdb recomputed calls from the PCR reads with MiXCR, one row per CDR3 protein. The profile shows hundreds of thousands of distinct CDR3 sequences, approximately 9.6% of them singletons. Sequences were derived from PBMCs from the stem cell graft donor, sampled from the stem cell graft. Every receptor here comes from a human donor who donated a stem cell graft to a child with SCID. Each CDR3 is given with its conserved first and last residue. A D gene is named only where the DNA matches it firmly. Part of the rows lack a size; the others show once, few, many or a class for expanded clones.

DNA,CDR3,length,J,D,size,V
TGTGCCAGCAGTCCACCTCCGGGACAGTCGGCTCTCTCTGGGGCCAACGTCCTGACTTTC,CASSPPPGQSALSGANVLTF,20,TRBJ2-6,TRBD1,few,TRBV27
TGTGCCAGCACGACCTCAGCAGGACTGCTCTACGAGCAGTACTTC,CASTTSAGLLYEQYF,15,TRBJ2-7,NA,NA,TRBV6-1
TGTGCCAGCAGCGTCCGGGACACCAACTCCTACGAGCAGTACTTC,CASSVRDTNSYEQYF,15,TRBJ2-7,NA,few,TRBV7-9
TGCGCCAGCAGCTCCACCTCTTGGACAGCCAACCAAGAGACCCAGTACTTC,CASSSTSWTANQETQYF,17,TRBJ2-5,NA,NA,TRBV5-1
TGTGCCAGCAGCTTAGCACCTGGACAGAACCTGGGGGAGCTGTTTTTT,CASSLAPGQNLGELFF,16,TRBJ2-2,NA,few,TRBV7-6
TGTGCCAGCAGCCAGACAGGGCAAGATACGCAGTATTTT,CASSQTGQDTQYF,13,TRBJ2-3,TRBD1,NA,TRBV3-1
TGTGCCAGCAGCCAAGTTGTGGACAGGGATAATGAAAAACTGTTTTTT,CASSQVVDRDNEKLFF,16,TRBJ1-4,TRBD1,NA,TRBV4-2
TGTGCCAGCGAGGACCGTACCGGGGAGCTGTTTTTT,CASEDRTGELFF,12,TRBJ2-2,NA,few,TRBV7-9
TGTGCCAGCTCTCTCCTGGGACAGCCCCAGCATTTT,CASSLLGQPQHF,12,TRBJ1-5,NA,many,TRBV6-2/TRBV6-3
TGCAGTGCTAGAGATAACCTAGCGGGGGCCACCGGGGAGCTGTTTTTT,CSARDNLAGATGELFF,16,TRBJ2-2,TRBD2,NA,TRBV20-1
TGTGCCAGCTCCAGGGCCCGGCCTTCAGATGGGGCCAACGTCCTGACTTTC,CASSRARPSDGANVLTF,17,TRBJ2-6,NA,few,TRBV7-9
TGTGCCAGCAGCTCCCACAGGATGAACACCGGGGAGCTGTTTTTT,CASSSHRMNTGELFF,15,TRBJ2-2,NA,NA,TRBV7-9
TGTGCCAGCAGCACCCAGGGGGGGCAAGAGACCCAGTACTTC,CASSTQGGQETQYF,14,TRBJ2-5,NA,few,TRBV9
TGCGCCAGCAGCCCGATTGGGAGTGGCACCGGGGAGCTGTTTTTT,CASSPIGSGTGELFF,15,TRBJ2-2,NA,NA,TRBV5-1
TGTGCCAGCAGTCCCGGGACAGGGAGGTACAATGAGCAGTTCTTC,CASSPGTGRYNEQFF,15,TRBJ2-1,TRBD1,many,TRBV6-5
TGCGCCAGCAGCTTGGATAGCGGGGTAGCCTACAATGAGCAGTTCTTC,CASSLDSGVAYNEQFF,16,TRBJ2-1,TRBD2,NA,TRBV5-1
TGTGCCAGCAGTTTAGCGCTCTGGGGCAGGAACTCCTACGAGCAGTACTTC,CASSLALWGRNSYEQYF,17,TRBJ2-7,NA,few,TRBV12-3/TRBV12-4
TGTGCCATCAGTGGGGATTACGAGCAGTACTTC,CAISGDYEQYF,11,TRBJ2-7,NA,NA,TRBV10-3
TGTGCCAGCAGCCCTTTTCGATCCGGGACAGGGGGGCCTCCCGATGAGCAGTTCTTC,CASSPFRSGTGGPPDEQFF,19,TRBJ2-1,TRBD1,few,TRBV11-1
TGCAGCGTTGACCCGGGGAGGCCCTCTGGGGCCAACGTCCTGACTTTC,CSVDPGRPSGANVLTF,16,TRBJ2-6,NA,NA,TRBV29-1
TGTGCCAGCAGCCCGTCGACAGAGATCTTTGCAACTAATGAAAAACTGTTTTTT,CASSPSTEIFATNEKLFF,18,TRBJ1-4,NA,few,TRBV7-6
TGTGCCAGCAGTTTACAGAGGCCAGGCACTGAAGCTTTCTTT,CASSLQRPGTEAFF,14,TRBJ1-1,NA,NA,TRBV27
TGCGCCAGCAGCCCGGGACAGCTCTCTGGAAACACCATATATTTT,CASSPGQLSGNTIYF,15,TRBJ1-3,TRBD1,few,TRBV4-1
TGCGCCAGCAGTGAGGCAGGGGTCAGTTCACCCCTCCACTTT,CASSEAGVSSPLHF,14,TRBJ1-6,NA,NA,TRBV10-1
TGTGCCAGCACCACGACTTTACAGGGGAACGAGCAGTTCTTC,CASTTTLQGNEQFF,14,TRBJ2-1,TRBD1,few,TRBV3-1
TGTGCCAGCAGCCCCTCCGGACAGGTTACTTACGAGCAGTACTTC,CASSPSGQVTYEQYF,15,TRBJ2-7,TRBD1,many,TRBV3-1
TGCGCCAGCAGCTTTTCGGAAGAGCAGAAGACGCAGTATTTT,CASSFSEEQKTQYF,14,TRBJ2-3,NA,many,TRBV5-1
TGCGCCAGCAGCTTGGCAGGGGGTCAGCCCCAGCATTTT,CASSLAGGQPQHF,13,TRBJ1-5,TRBD1,many,TRBV5-1
TGTGCCAGCTCTCTGAGTCCCAACAACAATGAGCAGTTCTTC,CASSLSPNNNEQFF,14,TRBJ2-1,NA,many,TRBV18
TGTGCCAGCAGTTACGCCCCCCAGGGTGTGAACACTGAAGCTTTCTTT,CASSYAPQGVNTEAFF,16,TRBJ1-1,NA,NA,TRBV6-5
TGTGCCAGCAGCTTAGATAGGACGTCTGGGGAGACCCAGTACTTC,CASSLDRTSGETQYF,15,TRBJ2-5,NA,many,TRBV11-3
TGCGCCAGCAGCTTGAGGGGGCGCTTAGAATTCTCTGGGGCCAACGTCCTGACTTTC,CASSLRGRLEFSGANVLTF,19,TRBJ2-6,TRBD1,few,TRBV5-1
TGTGCCAGCAGCTCCACACTGGCTAGCGGGAAAAGCTCCTACAATGAGCAGTTCTTC,CASSSTLASGKSSYNEQFF,19,TRBJ2-1,TRBD2,few,TRBV11-1
TGTGCCAGCAGCCAAGATATTGGGGCAGGGACGTCCAGGAATACGCAGTATTTT,CASSQDIGAGTSRNTQYF,18,TRBJ2-3,NA,NA,TRBV3-1
TGCGCCAGCAGCTTGGCCGAGGGTTCACCCCTCCACTTT,CASSLAEGSPLHF,13,TRBJ1-6,NA,NA,TRBV5-1
TGTGCCAGCAGTCGGGGACAGGGGGCGCGGGTGACCCAGTACTTC,CASSRGQGARVTQYF,15,TRBJ2-5,TRBD1,few,TRBV12-3/TRBV12-4
TGTGCCAGCAGTGTAACTAGCGGGGTAGGGGAGCAGTTCTTC,CASSVTSGVGEQFF,14,TRBJ2-1,TRBD2,many,TRBV2
TGTGCCAGCAGTGAACAGGGACCGACGGATACGCAGTATTTT,CASSEQGPTDTQYF,14,TRBJ2-3,NA,many,TRBV2
TGCAGCGTTGACAAGGAGACCCAGTACTTC,CSVDKETQYF,10,TRBJ2-5,NA,NA,TRBV29-1
TGCGCCAGCAGCGGCGGGACGGGAAGTGGCTACACCTTC,CASSGGTGSGYTF,13,TRBJ1-2,NA,NA,TRBV5-1
TGTGCCAGCAGCTTAGGCGCGGGGTCAGCCAACCAAGAGACCCAGTACTTC,CASSLGAGSANQETQYF,17,TRBJ2-5,NA,NA,TRBV7-3
TGCAGTGCTAGAGCTCAACAGCCCACCGGGGAGCTGTTTTTT,CSARAQQPTGELFF,14,TRBJ2-2,NA,few,TRBV20-1
TGTGCCAGCAAACAGGGGGACGCCGGGGAGCTGTTTTTT,CASKQGDAGELFF,13,TRBJ2-2,TRBD1,medium-sized,TRBV11-2
TGTGCCAGCAGCTTGCCCGGGTTAACGGATACGCAGTATTTT,CASSLPGLTDTQYF,14,TRBJ2-3,NA,NA,TRBV7-9
TGTGCCAGCAGCTTGTCGTCGGCAGGGGGAAGGCAGCCCCAGCATTTT,CASSLSSAGGRQPQHF,16,TRBJ1-5,TRBD1,NA,TRBV5-5
TGTGCCAGCAGTGAAATTGGCAGGGGCGGCTCTGGCTACACCTTC,CASSEIGRGGSGYTF,15,TRBJ1-2,NA,many,TRBV25-1
TGTGCCAGCAGCTCAAGCCCAGGGGTAGCCAAAAACATTCAGTACTTC,CASSSSPGVAKNIQYF,16,TRBJ2-4,NA,few,TRBV7-2
TGTGCCAGCAGTTTCGACAGGGACGTACAAGAGACCCAGTACTTC,CASSFDRDVQETQYF,15,TRBJ2-5,TRBD1,NA,TRBV12-3/TRBV12-4
TGTGCCATCAGTGAGTCGACAGCCGCTACCTCCTACGAGCAGTACTTC,CAISESTAATSYEQYF,16,TRBJ2-7,NA,NA,TRBV10-3
TGCAGCGTTGAAAGCGCTTACGAGCAGTACTTC,CSVESAYEQYF,11,TRBJ2-7,NA,NA,TRBV29-1
TGCGCCAGCAGCTTGGCAGGGCGAGACACCGGGGAGCTGTTTTTT,CASSLAGRDTGELFF,15,TRBJ2-2,NA,many,TRBV5-1
TGCGCCAGCAGTGAGTGGAAGAAAGAGACCCAGTACTTC,CASSEWKKETQYF,13,TRBJ2-5,NA,many,TRBV10-2
TGTGCCAGCAGCCCGAGACAGGGCCCCGGGGAGCTGTTTTTT,CASSPRQGPGELFF,14,TRBJ2-2,TRBD1,few,TRBV3-1
TGCGCCAGCAGCCAAATCCCTTTTGGCGGGGTCAACACCGGGGAGCTGTTTTTT,CASSQIPFGGVNTGELFF,18,TRBJ2-2,NA,many,TRBV4-1
TGTGCCAGCGGTAGTGGATTAGAAGCTTTCTTT,CASGSGLEAFF,11,TRBJ1-1,NA,NA,TRBV2
TGTGCCAGCAGTTTTTCGTGGCGGGTTCAAGAGACCCAGTACTTC,CASSFSWRVQETQYF,15,TRBJ2-5,NA,many,TRBV6-5
TGTGCCAGCAGTTTTGGTGTCAGCGGGGGGGCCGATAATGAGCAGTTCTTC,CASSFGVSGGADNEQFF,17,TRBJ2-1,TRBD2,many,TRBV12-3/TRBV12-4